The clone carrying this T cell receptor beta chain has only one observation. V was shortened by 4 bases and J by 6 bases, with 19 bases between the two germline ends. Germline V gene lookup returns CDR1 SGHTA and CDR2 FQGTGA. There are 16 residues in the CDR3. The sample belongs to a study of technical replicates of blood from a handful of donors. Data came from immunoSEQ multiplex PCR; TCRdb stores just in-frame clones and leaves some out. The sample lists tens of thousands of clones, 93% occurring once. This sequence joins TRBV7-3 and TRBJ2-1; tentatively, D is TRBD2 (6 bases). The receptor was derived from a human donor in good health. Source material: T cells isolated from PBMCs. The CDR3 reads CASSSLPGTETNEQFF. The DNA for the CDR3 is TGTGCCAGCAGCTCACTACCCGGGACTGAAACCAATGAGCAGTTCTTC.